Following are 27 T cell receptor beta chains from one sample sequenced in a study of identical twins. TCRdb recomputed calls from the 5' RACE reads with MiXCR, one row per CDR3 protein. The sample lists roughly 1,500,000 distinct CDR3 sequences, 32% occurring once. Material for sequencing was cord blood. The source is a newborn girl in good health.

This clonotype occurred a few times. The chain uses TRBV10-3 and TRBJ2-7, with 7 bases identical to TRBD1. CDR3 length: 15 residues. The V gene's germline CDR1 is ENHRY and CDR2 SYGVKD. With 4 bases clipped from V and 0 bases from J, the junction kept 6 bases outside the gene matches. In DNA form, the CDR3 reads TGTGCCATCAGTGGCCGGGACAGCCTCTCCTACGAGCAGTACTTC. Protein product: CAISGRDSLSYEQYF.

This chain links TRBV11-3 with TRBJ1-1; no firm D call. Germline loops: CDR1 SGHNT, CDR2 YENEEA. Trimming removed 4 bases at V and 6 bases at J, with 12 bases between. The CDR3 length is 13 residues. The CDR3 loop reads CASSCPHKSEAFF. The DNA for the CDR3 is TGTGCCAGCAGCTGTCCACATAAGTCTGAAGCTTTCTTT.

This clonotype has a handful of counts. The chain's CDR3 is CASSFQNNYGYTF. CDR3 DNA sequence: TGTGCCAGCAGCTTCCAAAATAACTATGGCTACACCTTC. The V gene is TRBV7-9, the J gene TRBJ1-2; D unclear. Trimming left V 3 bases short and J 1 base short, with 6 bases between. The CDR3 consists of 13 residues. Looked up from germline, CDR1 is SEHNR and CDR2 is FQNEAQ (reference sequence).

This clonotype showed up many times. This chain links TRBV28 with TRBJ2-7; D is undetermined. The CDR3 consists of 15 residues. Per germline, CDR1 MDHEN and CDR2 SYDVKM. The V end lost 6 bases, the J end lost 0 bases, and 15 bases lay between the germline ends. The CDR3 loop reads CASSPPYKSSYEQYF. The CDR3 DNA reads TGTGCCAGCAGCCCCCCATATAAAAGCTCCTACGAGCAGTACTTC.

The chain has TRBV25-1 and TRBJ1-6; 7 bases match TRBD1. The germline V gene encodes CDR1 MGHDK and CDR2 SYGVNS. V lost 4 bases, J lost 9 bases, and 6 bases stayed unmatched. CDR3 size: 14 residues. The CDR3 nucleotides read TGTGCCAGCAGTGGTGAGACAGGGAGTTCACCCCTCCACTTT. Protein sequence: CASSGETGSSPLHF. Together with reference TRBV25-1 and TRBJ1-6, the CDR3 gives the full variable domain: EADIYQTPRYLVIGTGKKITLECSQTMGHDKMYWYQQDPGMELHLIHYSYGVNSTEKGDLSSESTVSRIRTEHFPLTLESARPSHTSQYLCASSGETGSSPLHFGNGTRLTVT.

The V call is TRBV20-1, the J call TRBJ2-1; 7 bases are shared with TRBD2. The V and J ends lost 1 base and 0 bases, in that order; junction bases with no gene match: 9. Germline CDR1 DFQATT, CDR2 SNEGSKA (reference sequence). This CDR3 region has 17 residues. CDR3 coding DNA: TGCAGTGCTAGAGGCGTGGGAGCGGGGCGCTCCTACAATGAGCAGTTCTTC. This gives the protein CSARGVGAGRSYNEQFF.

The chain carries TRBV20-1 and TRBJ1-2, with D unclear. This CDR3 is 14 amino acids long. CDR1 is DFQATT and CDR2 is SNEGSKA in the germline V gene (reference sequence). The V end was cut by 5 bases, the J end by 3 bases, with 16 bases between. In DNA, the CDR3 is TGCAGTGCTCAAGTAGCGGGGTTTTACTATGGCTACACCTTC. Protein: CSAQVAGFYYGYTF.

This clonotype turned up a few times. The gene calls are TRBV20-1 and TRBJ2-7; D ambiguous. This CDR3 has 12 residues. V shed 1 base and J shed 3 bases, with 7 bases lying between them. CDR1 and CDR2 (germline): DFQATT, SNEGSKA (reference sequence). For the CDR3, the DNA is TGCAGTGCTAGAGCGTCGAACTACGAGCAGTACTTC. It codes for CSARASNYEQYF.

This clonotype was found a few times. The chain is built from TRBV12-3 or TRBV12-4 and TRBJ2-5; D may be TRBD1 (8 bases). The CDR3 length is 14 residues. The V end was cut by 5 bases, the J end by 11 bases, with 21 bases between. CDR3 DNA: TGTGCCAGCAGTCGAAACCACAGGGGGGGACAGCAGTACTTC. Encoded protein: CASSRNHRGGQQYF.

The chain uses TRBV7-9 and TRBJ2-7, with TRBD2 matching 7 bases. CDR3 size: 15 residues. Trimming took 3 bases from V and 3 from J; bases not matched to a gene: 8. The germline V gene encodes CDR1 SEHNR and CDR2 FQNEAQ (reference sequence). Here the CDR3 reads CASSFGGLDLYEQYF. CDR3 DNA: TGTGCCAGCAGCTTTGGAGGACTAGACCTCTACGAGCAGTACTTC.

The chain combines TRBV12-3 or TRBV12-4 with TRBJ1-2, with D possibly matching TRBD1 (5 bases). This CDR3 is built from 12 residues. V lost 4 bases and J lost 8, with 11 bases in between. CDR3 region: CASSWIRDGYTF. Here the CDR3 DNA reads TGTGCCAGCAGTTGGATCAGGGACGGCTACACCTTC.

The rearrangement joins TRBV20-1 to TRBJ2-3; 7 nucleotides agree with TRBD1. This CDR3 contains 13 residues. V gave up 6 bases and J gave up 2 bases; unmatched junction bases: 5. Germline CDR1 and CDR2: DFQATT and SNEGSKA (reference sequence). CDR3 protein: CSALTGITDTQYF. The CDR3 coding sequence is TGCAGTGCCCTGACAGGGATCACAGATACGCAGTATTTT.

This rearrangement joins TRBV14 to TRBJ2-1; D is ambiguous. This CDR3 has 13 residues. V was trimmed by 2 bases and J by 4 bases, leaving 6 bases between them. Germline V gene sequence: CDR1 SGHDN, CDR2 FVKESK. The CDR3 nucleotides read TGTGCCAGCAGCCAATGGCGGTACAATGAGCAGTTCTTC. Protein sequence: CASSQWRYNEQFF.

This chain joins TRBV21-1 and TRBJ1-6; the table assigns TRBD1, which was not confirmed against the DNA. TRBV21-1 is tagged as a pseudogene. The CDR3 covers 16 residues. The CDR3 sequence is CASSKDRGGQTSPLHF. The DNA of the CDR3 is TGTGCCAGCAGCAAAGACAGGGGCGGACAGACTTCACCCCTCCACTTT.

The chain uses TRBV2 and TRBJ2-2; TRBD1 agrees at 8 bases. Germline-derived CDR1 and CDR2 are SNHLY and FYNNEI. The CDR3 loop spans 16 amino acids. The V segment lost 6 bases and the J segment 5 bases; nucleotides outside the gene matches: 11. In nucleotides, the CDR3 is TGTGCCAGCAGGAAAACAGGGGGTGAAAAAACCGGGGAGCTGTTTTTT. This codes for CASRKTGGEKTGELFF.

This clonotype showed up just a few times. J is TRBJ1-2 and V is TRBV6-6; D ambiguous. Germline CDR1 reads MNHNY; CDR2 reads SVGAGI (reference sequence). This CDR3 has 12 amino acids. V was clipped by 2 bases and J by 7 bases, with 8 bases between them. CDR3 protein: CASSYPGSGYTF. CDR3 DNA sequence: TGTGCCAGCAGTTACCCAGGCTCTGGCTACACCTTC.

The chain recombines TRBV24-1 with TRBJ2-1, with 8 nucleotides matching TRBD2. The CDR3 totals 14 residues. Germline V CDR1 and CDR2: KGHDR, SFDVKD. With V trimmed by 11 bases and J by 2 bases, 7 bases remained unmatched. CDR3 sequence reads: CAIAPGLAYNEQFF. CDR3 sequence (DNA): TGTGCCATCGCGCCGGGACTAGCCTACAATGAGCAGTTCTTC.

In its sample, this clonotype was seen once. V and J are TRBV28 and TRBJ2-5, with 9 nucleotides matching TRBD1. Germline V gene sequence: CDR1 MDHEN, CDR2 SYDVKM. The CDR3 sequence is 18 residues long. V shed 6 bases and J 1 base; nucleotides not matched to a gene: 15. CDR3 DNA sequence: TGTGCCAGCAGATTCGCCAGCCCGGGACAGGGTCGCCAAGAGACCCAGTACTTC. Its translation: CASRFASPGQGRQETQYF.

This clonotype was counted between two and nine times. The chain recombines TRBV7-6 with TRBJ1-2, with D perhaps matching TRBD1 (6 bases). The CDR3 length is 13 residues. Trimming shortened V by 1 base and J by 8 bases, and 11 bases separated the two germline ends. Germline loops: CDR1 SGHVS, CDR2 FNYEAQ. CDR3 sequence reads: CASSLVTGTGYTF. In nucleotides, the CDR3 is TGTGCCAGCAGCTTAGTAACAGGGACCGGCTACACCTTC.

This clonotype was detected once. The gene calls are TRBV11-3 and TRBJ2-1, with 7 bases fitting TRBD2. CDR1 is SGHNT, CDR2 YENEEA, per germline. V was clipped by 4 bases and J by 6 bases; unmatched bases: 12. CDR3 length equals 16 residues. The CDR3 DNA reads as TGTGCCAGCAGCTCGTTTGGGGGGGAGAAGGGCAATGAGCAGTTCTTC. Amino acid sequence: CASSSFGGEKGNEQFF.

To note about this clonotype: Since a much larger clone is just one base distant, this may be a read error. The chain couples TRBV10-3 to TRBJ1-4; no reliable D call. CDR1 and CDR2 from the germline V gene are ENHRY and SYGVKD. CDR3 length: 17 residues. This CDR3 is CAISTPVGDPTKEKLFF. The CDR3 region has the DNA TGTGCCATCAGTACCCCCGTCGGAGACCCAACTAAAGAAAAACTGTTTTTT.

This clonotype was counted only a few times. This chain links TRBV28 with TRBJ2-3; D unclear. CDR3 length: 15 residues. Trimming took 7 bases from V and 0 from J, leaving 14 bases between them. Looked up from germline, CDR1 is MDHEN and CDR2 is SYDVKM. The CDR3 region is CASMGIGTSTDTQYF. DNA of the CDR3: TGTGCCAGCATGGGGATCGGTACTAGCACAGATACGCAGTATTTT.

This clonotype has more than one count but fewer than ten. This chain joins TRBV15 and TRBJ2-3; D might be TRBD2 (5 bases). Germline V gene sequence: CDR1 LNHNV, CDR2 YYDKDF (reference sequence). The CDR3 runs 17 residues. Between the trimmed V and J ends, which lost 0 bases and 0 bases, there was a span of 13 bases. The CDR3 region is CATSRDPGLTSTDTQYF. In nucleotides, the CDR3 is TGTGCCACCAGCAGAGATCCCGGACTGACAAGCACAGATACGCAGTATTTT. Variable domain in full (rest from reference TRBV15 and TRBJ2-3): DAMVIQNPRYQVTQFGKPVTLSCSQTLNHNVMYWYQQKSSQAPKLLFHYYDKDFNNEADTPDNFQSRRPNTSFCFLDIRSPGLGDTAMYLCATSRDPGLTSTDTQYFGPGTRLTVL.

This clonotype was observed a handful of times. This chain uses TRBV10-3 with TRBJ2-1; 12 bases fit TRBD2. This CDR3 is built from 18 residues. The germline V gene has CDR1 ENHRY and CDR2 SYGVKD. The J segment lost 1 base and the V segment lost 1 base, leaving 5 bases of the junction unmatched. The CDR3 here is CAISEWTSGTYSYNEQFF. The CDR3 DNA reads TGTGCCATCAGTGAGTGGACTAGCGGGACCTATTCCTACAATGAGCAGTTCTTC.

The chain employs TRBV20-1 and TRBJ2-2, with D uncertain. This CDR3 has 11 amino acids. Trimming stripped 0 bases from V and 8 bases from J, with 4 bases between. The germline CDR1 and CDR2 sequences are DFQATT and SNEGSKA (reference sequence). The CDR3 sequence: CSARDWGELFF. CDR3 sequence (DNA): TGCAGTGCTAGAGACTGGGGGGAGCTGTTTTTT.

This clonotype was observed a handful of times. The gene calls are TRBV12-3 or TRBV12-4 and TRBJ1-1; D might be TRBD1 (5 bases). Trimming pared 6 bases from V and 2 bases from J, leaving 16 bases between. The CDR3 extends over 15 amino acids. The CDR3 reads CASRPLRGSNTEAFF. The DNA of the CDR3 is TGTGCCAGCAGACCCCTCCGGGGGTCAAACACTGAAGCTTTCTTT.

This clonotype was seen only a few times. The rearrangement uses TRBV12-3 or TRBV12-4 and TRBJ2-4, with 9 bases that match TRBD2. V lost 6 bases and J lost 6; bases outside the gene matches: 15. This CDR3 is 17 amino acids long. Here the CDR3 DNA reads TGTGCCAGCAGCTCAAGGCAGATAGCGGGGGTGAGAAACATTCAGTACTTC. This translates into CASSSRQIAGVRNIQYF.